This entry lists 4 T cell receptor beta chains sequenced from one sample in a study of T cell responses to AZD1222 COVID-19 vaccine. The method was immunoSEQ multiplex PCR; TCRdb's version includes in-frame clones alone and lacks a portion of them. The table lists 45,000 to 55,000 clones, around 84% of them singletons, with roughly a tenth in the top ten. Here the sequenced sample was peripheral blood, taken on day 0 of AZD1222 vaccination. The source of these receptors is an adult in good health.

V usage is TRBV7-9 and J usage is TRBJ1-2; D unresolved. Germline-derived CDR1 and CDR2 are SEHNR and FQNEAQ (reference sequence). V was clipped by 3 bases and J by 0 bases, with 8 bases between them. The CDR3 length is 14 residues. The CDR3 region has the DNA TGTGCCAGCAGCTTCTCAAGCGCTAACTATGGCTACACCTTC. It specifies CASSFSSANYGYTF.

This sequence joins TRBV30 and TRBJ1-4; no definite D call. The ends were cut back, 5 bases at V and 7 bases at J, with 17 bases in the middle. Germline-derived CDR1 and CDR2 are GTSNPN and SVGIG (reference sequence). The CDR3 loop spans 14 amino acids. CDR3 bases: TGTGCCTGGCTTCCGGGCCCAGGCCCTGAAAAACTGTTTTTT. It encodes CAWLPGPGPEKLFF.

This chain joins TRBV25-1 and TRBJ1-2, with 7 nucleotides matching TRBD1. The CDR3 covers 13 residues. Trimming took 4 bases from V and 4 from J; bases not matched to a gene: 3. Germline lookup yields CDR1 MGHDK and CDR2 SYGVNS. CDR3 DNA: TGTGCCAGCAGTGGGGGACAGATCTATGGCTACACCTTC. It yields the protein CASSGGQIYGYTF.

The rearrangement links TRBV7-9 to TRBJ1-2; no reliable D call. The ends were cut back, 0 bases at V and 8 bases at J, with 13 bases in the middle. The V gene's germline CDR1 is SEHNR and CDR2 FQNEAQ (reference sequence). The CDR3 is 14 amino acids. In nucleotides, the CDR3 is TGTGCCAGCAGCTTAGCGTTGCCGACCGCCGGCTACACCTTC. Amino acid sequence: CASSLALPTAGYTF.